This TCR beta chain was captured in a study of blood T cell repertoires in COVID-19. Whole-study context: Samples of COVID-19 (acute and convalescent) were obtained from the United States, Italy and Spain.

Patients from Seattle were sampled longitudinally, starting during active infection. Using immunoSEQ multiplex PCR, the repertoire was profiled, and TCRdb retains in-frame clones only, with some absent. The data contain some 250,000 clones, about nine tenths of them singletons. Germline V gene lookup returns CDR1 SNHLY and CDR2 FYNNEI. Trimming at V came to 7 bases and at J to 1 base, leaving 7 bases not matched to a gene. CDR3 length equals 15 residues. What was sequenced was peripheral blood. The rearrangement joins TRBV2 to TRBJ2-3; TRBD1 matches 8 bases. This TCR was sampled from a woman aged 30 to 39 with COVID-19, enrolled during active disease. CDR3 loop: CASNYQGAGTDTQYF. For the CDR3, the DNA is TGTGCCAGCAATTATCAGGGGGCGGGCACAGATACGCAGTATTTT.